This TCR beta chain was recovered during a study of read filtering for tumor transcriptome and immune sequencing. This CDR3 has 12 residues. Trimming left V 4 bases short and J 2 bases short, with 8 bases between. Germline V gives CDR1 SQVTM, CDR2 ANQGSEA. The library was built from roughly 400 ng RNA with molecular barcoded adaptors for alpha/delta and beta/gamma chains. From the reads, TCRdb called clonotypes with MiXCR, one entry per CDR3 protein. The sample has 75,000 to 95,000 distinct CDR3 sequences, roughly 21% seen once. This TCR was recovered from a donor aged 40 or over with multiple myeloma. The sequencing sample was made of a population of CD138-negative cells sorted from bone marrow. This chain uses TRBV29-1 with TRBJ1-2; the D is unclear. In DNA, the CDR3 is TGCAGCGTTGTTAGAGGAAACTATGGCTACACCTTC. It specifies CSVVRGNYGYTF.